A selection of T cell receptor beta chains follows, all from one sample in a study of control samples from healthy donors and cancer patients. Method: immunoSEQ multiplex PCR; TCRdb's copy keeps in-frame clones and lacks some. The sample has about 410,000 clones, approximately 90% seen once. The specimen sequenced was PBMCs. All receptors derive from a man aged 35-49 years with head and neck cancer. Each CDR3 is given with its conserved first and last residue. Each record gives: J gene, D gene, clone size, V gene, CDR3 length, CDR3 protein, CDR3 DNA. The D gene is left open where the match is weak. Clone size is shown for a subset of rows, as once, few, many or a class of expanded clone.

TRBJ2-7	TRBD1	-	TRBV5-4	14	CASSWDRGFPEQYF	TGTGCCAGCAGCTGGGACAGGGGGTTCCCCGAGCAGTACTTC
TRBJ1-1	-	-	TRBV9	13	CASSVATGGEAFF	TGTGCCAGCAGCGTAGCTACAGGAGGAGAAGCTTTCTTT
TRBJ1-2	-	-	TRBV19	15	CASSARLLRGYGYTF	TGTGCCAGTAGTGCTCGTCTGCTAAGGGGCTATGGCTACACCTTC
TRBJ2-7	-	once	TRBV19	13	CAIGGGLSYEQYF	TGTGCCATTGGAGGAGGCCTCTCCTACGAGCAGTACTTC
TRBJ2-7	TRBD1	-	TRBV7-6	15	CASSLAGGILDEQYF	TGTGCCAGCAGCTTGGCAGGGGGAATCCTAGACGAGCAGTACTTC
TRBJ2-5	TRBD1	-	TRBV7-2	14	CASSRGQVRETQYF	TGTGCCAGCAGCCGGGGACAGGTCCGGGAGACCCAGTACTTC
TRBJ2-2	-	-	TRBV28	17	CASRKTGSVGSAGELFF	TGTGCCAGCAGGAAGACAGGTTCGGTGGGTTCGGCCGGGGAGCTGTTTTTT
TRBJ1-3	-	-	TRBV18	17	CASSPLAQESSGNTIYF	TGTGCCAGCTCACCACTAGCTCAGGAAAGCTCTGGAAACACCATATATTTT
TRBJ2-3	TRBD2	-	TRBV7-3	15	CASSKTSGSTDTQYF	TGTGCCAGCAGCAAGACTAGCGGGAGTACAGATACGCAGTATTTT
TRBJ1-1	-	-	TRBV2	13	CASSFEPGTEAFF	TGTGCCAGCAGTTTCGAGCCTGGCACTGAAGCTTTCTTT
TRBJ2-7	-	-	TRBV29-1	13	CSGLSGNSYEQYF	TGCAGCGGCTTATCGGGGAATTCGTACGAGCAGTACTTC
TRBJ1-3	-	-	TRBV5-4	13	CASSLDRGNTIYF	TGTGCCAGCAGCTTGGACCGGGGAAACACCATATATTTT
TRBJ1-1	TRBD1	-	TRBV19	13	CASSTTGDTEAFF	TGTGCCAGTAGTACAACAGGGGACACTGAAGCTTTCTTT
TRBJ1-1	-	-	TRBV28	12	CASDNLNTEAFF	TGTGCCAGCGACAACTTGAACACTGAAGCTTTCTTT
TRBJ2-3	-	once	TRBV19	15	CASSIGGGSTDTQYF	TGTGCCAGTAGTATAGGAGGAGGAAGCACAGATACGCAGTATTTT
TRBJ2-1	TRBD1	-	TRBV19	14	CASSNGQGVYEQFF	TGTGCCAGTAGTAACGGACAGGGGGTTTATGAGCAGTTCTTC
TRBJ2-7	TRBD2	few	TRBV6-6	17	CASRRSGLAGERYEQYF	TGTGCCAGCAGACGATCTGGACTAGCGGGAGAAAGATACGAGCAGTACTTC
TRBJ1-1	-	-	TRBV5-1	13	CASSFNPGTEAFF	TGCGCCAGCAGCTTCAACCCGGGCACTGAAGCTTTCTTT
TRBJ1-1	-	once	TRBV7-3	15	CASSLSVGGGTEAFF	TGTGCCAGCAGCTTAAGTGTCGGCGGGGGGACTGAAGCTTTCTTT
TRBJ2-5	-	-	TRBV28	16	CASSLGGISIQETQYF	TGTGCCAGCAGTTTGGGGGGAATAAGCATTCAAGAGACCCAGTACTTC
TRBJ1-2	-	-	TRBV7-9	14	CASSLEGNDYGYTF	TGTGCCAGCAGCTTAGAGGGTAACGACTATGGCTACACCTTC
TRBJ1-6	TRBD1	-	TRBV28	16	CASRGTGTRDNSPLHF	TGTGCCAGCAGAGGGACAGGGACACGGGATAATTCACCCCTCCACTTT
TRBJ1-1	TRBD1	-	TRBV4-2	15	CASSQDVTGGTEAFF	TGTGCCAGCAGCCAAGATGTGACAGGGGGTACTGAAGCTTTCTTT
TRBJ1-1	-	-	TRBV10-1	13	CASRATMNTEAFF	TGCGCCAGCAGGGCCACGATGAACACTGAAGCTTTCTTT
TRBJ2-7	TRBD1	few	TRBV28	18	CASSLMPGYRDRTYEQYF	TGTGCCAGCAGTTTAATGCCAGGGTATCGGGACAGAACCTACGAGCAGTACTTC
TRBJ2-1	TRBD2	-	TRBV5-6	16	CASSLWLAGGLNEQFF	TGTGCCAGCAGCTTGTGGCTAGCGGGAGGACTCAATGAGCAGTTCTTC
TRBJ1-2	-	few	TRBV7-2	16	CASSRGVGEISYGYTF	TGTGCCAGCAGTAGAGGGGTTGGGGAAATTTCCTATGGCTACACCTTC
TRBJ2-3	-	-	TRBV11-3	12	CASSLNTDTQYF	TGTGCCAGCAGCCTTAACACAGATACGCAGTATTTT
TRBJ2-3	-	once	TRBV9	13	CASSVGPEDTQYF	TGTGCCAGCAGCGTAGGCCCTGAGGATACGCAGTATTTT
TRBJ2-1	TRBD1	-	TRBV7-9	15	CASSSWDRGLDEQFF	TGTGCCAGCAGCTCATGGGACAGGGGGCTCGATGAGCAGTTCTTC
TRBJ1-1	-	-	TRBV10-2	15	CASSESGRGNTEAFF	TGCGCCAGCAGTGAGTCGGGCAGGGGGAACACTGAAGCTTTCTTT
TRBJ2-3	TRBD1	-	TRBV11-2	15	CASSQQGTGADTQYF	TGTGCCAGCAGCCAACAGGGGACAGGGGCAGATACGCAGTATTTT
TRBJ2-6	-	-	TRBV29-1	15	CSGLTLRSGANVLTF	TGCAGCGGACTTACCCTTCGCTCTGGGGCCAACGTCCTGACTTTC
TRBJ1-1	-	-	TRBV11-2	15	CASSRGGILRAEAFF	TGTGCCAGCAGCCGGGGGGGAATCCTAAGGGCTGAAGCTTTCTTT
TRBJ1-1	TRBD1	-	TRBV6-6	10	CASIQGEAFF	TGTGCCAGCATCCAGGGGGAGGCTTTCTTT
TRBJ2-2	TRBD1	-	TRBV19	13	CATQSQGAGELFF	TGTGCCACCCAAAGCCAGGGGGCCGGGGAGCTGTTTTTT
TRBJ2-3	-	few	TRBV30	14	CAWSWGASTDTQYF	TGTGCCTGGAGTTGGGGGGCGAGCACAGATACGCAGTATTTT
TRBJ2-1	-	-	TRBV19	14	CASSIGRLNNEQFF	TGTGCCAGTAGTATCGGTCGGCTTAACAATGAGCAGTTCTTC
TRBJ2-7	-	-	TRBV4-1	16	CASSQVRGGASYEQYF	TGCGCCAGCAGCCAAGTGAGAGGCGGGGCCTCCTACGAGCAGTACTTC
TRBJ2-3	-	-	TRBV9	15	CASSVSQDLTDTQYF	TGTGCCAGCAGCGTATCCCAGGACCTCACAGATACGCAGTATTTT
TRBJ2-7	-	-	TRBV12-3/TRBV12-4	12	CASSFTIYEQYF	TGTGCCAGCAGTTTTACGATCTACGAGCAGTACTTC
TRBJ1-5	-	-	TRBV6-2/TRBV6-3	14	CASSKSYSNQPQHF	TGTGCCAGCAGTAAGAGCTATAGCAATCAGCCCCAGCATTTT
TRBJ2-7	TRBD1	once	TRBV5-1	15	CASSYGTGGTYEQYF	TGCGCCAGCAGCTATGGGACAGGGGGCACCTACGAGCAGTACTTC
TRBJ2-7	-	-	TRBV5-6	13	CASSPYRTGEQYF	TGTGCCAGCAGCCCCTACCGGACTGGCGAGCAGTACTTC
TRBJ1-1	-	-	TRBV5-1	14	CASSSQGLDDEAFF	TGCGCCAGCAGCTCGCAGGGGTTGGACGATGAAGCTTTCTTT
TRBJ2-2	-	few	TRBV7-9	16	CASSLGRWASDGELFF	TGTGCCAGCAGCTTGGGACGATGGGCTAGCGACGGGGAGCTGTTTTTT
TRBJ1-3	-	once	TRBV19	15	CASSIGGRKPNTIYF	TGTGCCAGTAGTATTGGGGGCCGGAAGCCAAACACCATATATTTT
TRBJ1-5	-	-	TRBV7-9	12	CASSLGNQPQHF	TGTGCCAGCAGCTTAGGCAATCAGCCCCAGCATTTT
TRBJ1-5	-	-	TRBV3-1/TRBV3-2	13	CASSQPSNQPQHF	TGTGCCAGCAGCCAGCCAAGCAATCAGCCCCAGCATTTT
TRBJ2-1	TRBD2	-	TRBV7-2	13	CASRTLAGKEQFF	TGTGCCAGCAGAACACTAGCGGGGAAGGAGCAGTTCTTC
TRBJ2-5	TRBD2	-	TRBV2	17	CASSAPGTSGDQETQYF	TGTGCCAGCAGTGCCCCCGGGACTAGCGGGGACCAAGAGACCCAGTACTTC
TRBJ2-1	TRBD2	-	TRBV25-1	13	CASSTGTIGEQFF	TGTGCCAGCAGTACCGGGACTATCGGTGAGCAGTTCTTC
TRBJ2-2	-	-	TRBV7-2	14	CASSLHLNTGELFF	TGTGCCAGCAGTTTGCACTTGAACACCGGGGAGCTGTTTTTT